A selection of T cell receptor beta chains follows, all from one sample in a study of radiotherapy plus CTLA-4 blockade in lung cancer. Data came from immunoSEQ multiplex PCR; TCRdb stores just in-frame clones and leaves some out. The sample carries about 29,000 clones, 75% to 85% recorded once. Sample: peripheral blood, taken from a patient treated with radiotherapy plus ipilimumab. The receptor set was obtained from a human donor with non-small cell lung cancer that progressed on radiotherapy plus ipilimumab. CDR3s include the opening cysteine and the closing phenylalanine or tryptophan. The D gene is left open where the match is weak. Only some rows state a clone size, as once, few, many or a class for expanded clones.

abundance	v_gene	j_gene	d_gene	len	CDR3nt	CDR3aa
few	TRBV9	TRBJ2-3	TRBD2	15	TGTGCCAGCAGCGTAGGTAGTAGCGGGGGGGATACGCAGTATTTT	CASSVGSSGGDTQYF
once	TRBV4-1	TRBJ2-5	TRBD2	16	TGCGCCAGCAGCCAAGCTCGTCCGGGGGGGCAAGAGACCCAGTACTTC	CASSQARPGGQETQYF
.	TRBV6-1	TRBJ1-3	.	14	TGTGCCAGCAGTCTCCAGGGGCCTGGAAACACCATATATTTT	CASSLQGPGNTIYF
.	TRBV29-1	TRBJ2-1	TRBD2	16	TGCAGCGTTGAAACCCCTACTAGCGGACTACGGGGCGAGCAGTTCTTC	CSVETPTSGLRGEQFF
.	TRBV6-5	TRBJ2-1	TRBD1	14	TGTGCCAGCAGAGGGGGCAGCTCCTACAATGAGCAGTTCTTC	CASRGGSSYNEQFF
.	TRBV6-4	TRBJ1-2	.	13	TGTGCCAGCAGTGTTTCGGGTGGCTATGGCTACACCTTC	CASSVSGGYGYTF
.	TRBV18	TRBJ2-7	TRBD1	15	TGTGCCAGCTCACAAGGACAGGGGGGCTTCTACGAGCAGTACTTC	CASSQGQGGFYEQYF
.	TRBV25-1	TRBJ2-7	.	13	TGTGCCAGCAAGGCAGGCAGGGACTACGAGCAGTACTTC	CASKAGRDYEQYF
.	TRBV6-6	TRBJ2-1	.	16	TGTGCCAGCAGTCCTCAAGCGGGGATTAGGGGGAATGAGCAGTTCTTC	CASSPQAGIRGNEQFF
once	TRBV7-9	TRBJ1-6	.	15	TGTGCCAGCAGCTTAGCCCAGGCAGTAAATTCACCCCTCCACTTT	CASSLAQAVNSPLHF
.	TRBV27	TRBJ1-3	.	14	TGTGCCAGCAGTCTCAGGGGAGCTGGAAACACCATATATTTT	CASSLRGAGNTIYF
.	TRBV28	TRBJ1-2	TRBD1	14	TGTGCCAGCGGGGGACAGGGTACTAACTATGGCTACACCTTC	CASGGQGTNYGYTF
.	TRBV5-5	TRBJ1-1	TRBD1	17	TGTGCCAGCAGCTTCGAGACAGGGGGCGCGCGGAGCACTGAAGCTTTCTTT	CASSFETGGARSTEAFF
.	TRBV5-1	TRBJ1-4	TRBD1	14	TGCGCCAGCAGCTCCGGGACAGGGTCTGAAAAACTGTTTTTT	CASSSGTGSEKLFF
.	TRBV7-2	TRBJ1-3	.	14	TGTGCCAGCAGCTTAGCAGGGAGTGGAAACACCATATATTTT	CASSLAGSGNTIYF
.	TRBV10-3	TRBJ1-1	.	14	TGTGCCATCAGGACGGGAGCGATCGTGACTGAAGCTTTCTTT	CAIRTGAIVTEAFF
few	TRBV6-6	TRBJ2-7	TRBD1	14	TGTGCCAGCAGTTACGGGACAGGGGGCTACGAGCAGTACTTC	CASSYGTGGYEQYF
.	TRBV5-1	TRBJ2-5	.	13	TGCGCCAGCACCCTCGGAGGTCAAGAGACCCAGTACTTC	CASTLGGQETQYF
.	TRBV6-6	TRBJ1-2	.	13	TGTGCCAGCAGTTATCATCAGGGTAGGGGCTACACCTTC	CASSYHQGRGYTF
.	TRBV7-2	TRBJ1-6	.	16	TGTGCCAGCAGCTTAGGGTCCCAGGGCCCGGATTCACCCCTCCACTTT	CASSLGSQGPDSPLHF
.	TRBV19	TRBJ2-2	.	14	TGTGCCAGTAGAGGGGTGGCGAACACCGGGGAGCTGTTTTTT	CASRGVANTGELFF
.	TRBV7-8	TRBJ1-1	.	13	TGTGCCAGCAGCTTAGACGGGGGAGGTCTGGCTTTCTTT	CASSLDGGGLAFF
.	TRBV18	TRBJ1-2	.	11	TGTGCCAGCTCACCAGGGGCCGGCTACACCTTC	CASSPGAGYTF
.	TRBV10-3	TRBJ1-1	.	17	TGTGCCATCAGTGGTAGATTTCGACGAGAGGAGAACACTGAAGCTTTCTTT	CAISGRFRREENTEAFF
.	TRBV6-1	TRBJ2-7	.	16	TGTGCCAGCAGTGAGGGGACCGCACAGGGTGTATACGAGCAGTACTTC	CASSEGTAQGVYEQYF
.	TRBV21-1	TRBJ1-6	.	16	TGTGCCAGCTGCCGTCGGCCCCCCGGCGGGAATTCACCCCTCCACTTT	CASCRRPPGGNSPLHF
.	TRBV6-6	TRBJ1-5	TRBD1	14	TGTGCCAGCAGATTGACAGGGGAAGGCCAGCCCCAGCATTTT	CASRLTGEGQPQHF
.	TRBV27	TRBJ2-1	.	15	TGTGCCAGCAGTTTATCAGCGGGCGAGTACAATGAGCAGTTCTTC	CASSLSAGEYNEQFF
once	TRBV9	TRBJ1-5	.	14	TGTGCCAGCAGCCCTACAGATAGCAATCAGCCCCAGCATTTT	CASSPTDSNQPQHF
.	TRBV10-3	TRBJ2-3	TRBD2	17	TGTGCCATCAGTGAGTCGAGTCTAGCGGGACCCACAGATACGCAGTATTTT	CAISESSLAGPTDTQYF
.	TRBV5-8	TRBJ1-2	.	16	TGTGCCAGCAGCTTTGGGGGCCCGACTACCAACTATGGCTACACCTTC	CASSFGGPTTNYGYTF